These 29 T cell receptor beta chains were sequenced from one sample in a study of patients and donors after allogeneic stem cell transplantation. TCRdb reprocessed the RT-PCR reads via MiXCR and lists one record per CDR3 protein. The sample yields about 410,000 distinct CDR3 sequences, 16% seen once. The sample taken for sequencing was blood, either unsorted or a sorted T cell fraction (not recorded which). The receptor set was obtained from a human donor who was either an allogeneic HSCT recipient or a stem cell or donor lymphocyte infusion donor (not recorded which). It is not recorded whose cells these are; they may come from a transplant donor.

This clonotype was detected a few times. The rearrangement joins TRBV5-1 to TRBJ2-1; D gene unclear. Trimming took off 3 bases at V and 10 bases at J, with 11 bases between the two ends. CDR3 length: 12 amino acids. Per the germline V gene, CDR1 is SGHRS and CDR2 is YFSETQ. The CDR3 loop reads CASSSRGWEQFF. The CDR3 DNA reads TGCGCCAGCAGCTCCCGAGGTTGGGAGCAGTTCTTC.

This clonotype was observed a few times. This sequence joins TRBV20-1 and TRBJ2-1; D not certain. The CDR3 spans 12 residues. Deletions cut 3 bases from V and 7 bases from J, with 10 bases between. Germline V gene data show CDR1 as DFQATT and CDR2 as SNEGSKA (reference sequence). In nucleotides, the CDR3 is TGCAGTGCTAGTGTCCCCCCAAATGAGCAGTTCTTC. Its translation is CSASVPPNEQFF.

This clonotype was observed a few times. Here the CDR3 DNA reads TGTGCCAGCAGGAGGGAACAGGGGAGTAGTGGCTACACCTTC. Protein product: CASRREQGSSGYTF. J is TRBJ1-2 and V is TRBV7-2; 7 positions match TRBD1. The CDR3 spans 14 residues. V trimming: 6 bases; J trimming: 7 bases; junction bases outside the gene matches: 11. CDR1 and CDR2 (germline): SGHTA, FQGNSA.

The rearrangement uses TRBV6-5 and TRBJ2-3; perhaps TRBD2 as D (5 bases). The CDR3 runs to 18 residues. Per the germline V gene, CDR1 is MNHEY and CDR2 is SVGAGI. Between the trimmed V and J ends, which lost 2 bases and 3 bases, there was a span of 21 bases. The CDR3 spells CASSYALEASYKTDTQYF. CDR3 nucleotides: TGTGCCAGCAGTTACGCTCTGGAGGCTAGTTACAAAACAGATACGCAGTATTTT.

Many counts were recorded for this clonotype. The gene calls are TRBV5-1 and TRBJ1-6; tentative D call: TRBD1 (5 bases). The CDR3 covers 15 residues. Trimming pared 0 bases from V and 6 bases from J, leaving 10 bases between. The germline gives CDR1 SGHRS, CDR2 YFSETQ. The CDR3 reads CASSLGQNLNSPLHF. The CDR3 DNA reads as TGCGCCAGCAGCTTGGGACAGAATCTTAATTCACCCCTCCACTTT.

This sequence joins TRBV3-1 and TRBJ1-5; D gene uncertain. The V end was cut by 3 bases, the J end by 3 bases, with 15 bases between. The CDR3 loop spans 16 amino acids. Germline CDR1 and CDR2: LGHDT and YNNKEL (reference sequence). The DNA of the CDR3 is TGTGCCAGCAGCCAGAGAGGTACGGGAACCAATCAGCCCCAGCATTTT. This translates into CASSQRGTGTNQPQHF.

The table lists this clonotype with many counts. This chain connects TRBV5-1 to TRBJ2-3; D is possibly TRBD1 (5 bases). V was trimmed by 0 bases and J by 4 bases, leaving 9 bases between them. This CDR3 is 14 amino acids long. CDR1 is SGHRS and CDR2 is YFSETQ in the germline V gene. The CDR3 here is CASSLEQGPDTQYF. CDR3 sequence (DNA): TGCGCCAGCAGCTTGGAGCAGGGCCCAGATACGCAGTATTTT.

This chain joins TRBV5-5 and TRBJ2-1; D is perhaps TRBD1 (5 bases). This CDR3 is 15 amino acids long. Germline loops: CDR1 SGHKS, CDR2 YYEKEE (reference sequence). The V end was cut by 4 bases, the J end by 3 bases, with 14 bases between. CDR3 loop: CASSPGIPLYNEQFF. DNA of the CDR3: TGTGCCAGCAGCCCAGGGATACCACTCTACAATGAGCAGTTCTTC.

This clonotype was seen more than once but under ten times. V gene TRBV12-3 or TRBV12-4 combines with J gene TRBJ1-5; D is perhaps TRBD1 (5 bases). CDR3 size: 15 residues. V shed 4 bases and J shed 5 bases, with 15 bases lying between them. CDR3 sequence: CASSSGTEKYQPQHF. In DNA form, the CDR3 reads TGTGCCAGCAGTTCCGGGACGGAGAAATATCAGCCCCAGCATTTT.

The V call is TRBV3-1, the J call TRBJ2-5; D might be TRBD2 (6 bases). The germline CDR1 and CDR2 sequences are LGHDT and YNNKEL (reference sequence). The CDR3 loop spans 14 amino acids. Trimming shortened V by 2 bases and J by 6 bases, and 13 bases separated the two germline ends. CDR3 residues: CASSQRWDSKTQYF. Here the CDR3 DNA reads TGTGCCAGCAGCCAAAGGTGGGACTCGAAGACCCAGTACTTC.

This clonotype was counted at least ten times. CDR3: CASSQLTRDYNEQFF. CDR3 nucleotide sequence: TGTGCCAGCAGCCAACTTACCCGGGACTACAATGAGCAGTTCTTC. This chain links TRBV3-1 with TRBJ2-1; D possibly corresponds to TRBD2 (5 bases). The CDR3 contains 15 residues. Trimming removed 2 bases at V and 3 bases at J, with 11 bases between. The germline V gene has CDR1 LGHDT and CDR2 YNNKEL (reference sequence).

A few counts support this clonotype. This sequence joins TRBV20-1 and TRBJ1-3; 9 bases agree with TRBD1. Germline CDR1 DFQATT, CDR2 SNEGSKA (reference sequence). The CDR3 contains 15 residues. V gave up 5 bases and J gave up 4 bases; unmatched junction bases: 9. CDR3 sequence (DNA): TGCAGTGCTGAAACCGGGACAGGGTACGGAAACACCATATATTTT. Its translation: CSAETGTGYGNTIYF.

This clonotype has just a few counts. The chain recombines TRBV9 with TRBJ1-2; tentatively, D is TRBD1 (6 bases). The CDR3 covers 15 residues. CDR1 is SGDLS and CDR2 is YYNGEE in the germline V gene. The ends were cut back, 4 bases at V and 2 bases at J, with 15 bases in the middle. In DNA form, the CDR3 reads TGTGCCAGCAGCCACACGCGGACAGCAAACTATGGCTACACCTTC. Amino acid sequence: CASSHTRTANYGYTF.

The CDR3 here is CASSQEGGSKGVKGTQYF. Written as DNA, the CDR3 is TGTGCCAGCAGCCAAGAAGGGGGTAGCAAGGGGGTAAAGGGCACGCAGTATTTT. The genes are TRBV3-1 and TRBJ2-3; D is possibly TRBD1 (6 bases). Germline V lookup: CDR1 LGHDT, CDR2 YNNKEL (reference sequence). Trimming shortened V by 0 bases and J by 9 bases, and 25 bases separated the two germline ends. The CDR3 loop spans 18 amino acids.

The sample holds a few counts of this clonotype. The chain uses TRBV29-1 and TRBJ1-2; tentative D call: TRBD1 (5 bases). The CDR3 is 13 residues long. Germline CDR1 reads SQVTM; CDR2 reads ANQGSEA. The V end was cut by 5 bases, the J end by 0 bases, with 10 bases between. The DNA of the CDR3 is TGCAGCGTTATGGAGGGGACTAACTATGGCTACACCTTC. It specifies CSVMEGTNYGYTF. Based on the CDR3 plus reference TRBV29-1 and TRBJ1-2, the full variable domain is SAVISQKPSRDICQRGTSLTIQCQVDSQVTMMFWYRQQPGQSLTLIATANQGSEATYESGFVIDKFPISRPNLTFSTLTVSNMSPEDSSIYLCSVMEGTNYGYTFGSGTRLTVV.

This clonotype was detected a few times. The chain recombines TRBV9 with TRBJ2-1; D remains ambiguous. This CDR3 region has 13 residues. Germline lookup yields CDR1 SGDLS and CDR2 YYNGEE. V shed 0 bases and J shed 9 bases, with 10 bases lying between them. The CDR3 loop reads CASSVVLLGEQFF. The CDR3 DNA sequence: TGTGCCAGCAGCGTAGTCCTATTGGGTGAGCAGTTCTTC.

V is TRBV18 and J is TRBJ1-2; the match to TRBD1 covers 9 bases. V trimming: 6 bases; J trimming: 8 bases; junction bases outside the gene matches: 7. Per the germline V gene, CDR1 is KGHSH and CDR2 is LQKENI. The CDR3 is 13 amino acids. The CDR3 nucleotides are TGTGCCAGCTCCCGGGGACAGGGTAAAGGCTACACCTTC. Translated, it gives CASSRGQGKGYTF.

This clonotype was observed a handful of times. The CDR3 loop is CASSYPGTGVYGYTF. The DNA of the CDR3 is TGTGCCAGCAGTTATCCCGGGACAGGGGTGTATGGCTACACCTTC. The V call is TRBV6-5, the J call TRBJ1-2; 10 bases map to TRBD1. The V gene's germline CDR1 is MNHEY and CDR2 SVGAGI. This CDR3 region has 15 residues. With V trimmed by 3 bases and J by 5 bases, 6 bases remained unmatched.

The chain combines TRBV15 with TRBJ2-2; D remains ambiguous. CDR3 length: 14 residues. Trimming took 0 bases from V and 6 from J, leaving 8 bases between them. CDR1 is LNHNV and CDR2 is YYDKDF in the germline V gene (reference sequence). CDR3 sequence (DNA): TGTGCCACCAGCAGAGATCAAGGCTCCGGGGAGCTGTTTTTT. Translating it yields CATSRDQGSGELFF.

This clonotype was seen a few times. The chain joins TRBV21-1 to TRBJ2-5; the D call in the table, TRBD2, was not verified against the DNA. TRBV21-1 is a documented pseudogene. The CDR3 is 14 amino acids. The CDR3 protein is CASTPRDFQETQYF. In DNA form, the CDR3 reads TGTGCCAGCACCCCCAGGGACTTCCAAGAGACCCAGTACTTC.

Here the CDR3 reads CASSLVSRGAYEQYF. CDR3 DNA: TGCGCCAGCAGCTTGGTATCGCGGGGGGCCTACGAGCAGTACTTC. V is TRBV5-1 and J is TRBJ2-7; 8 nucleotides align to TRBD2. Germline assignment: CDR1 SGHRS and CDR2 YFSETQ. The CDR3 has 15 amino acids. V lost 0 bases to trimming and J lost 2 bases; unmatched junction nucleotides: 4.

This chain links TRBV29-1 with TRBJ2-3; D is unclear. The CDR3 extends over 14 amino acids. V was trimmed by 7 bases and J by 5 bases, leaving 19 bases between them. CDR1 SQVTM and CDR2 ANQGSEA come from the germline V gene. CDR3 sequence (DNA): TGCAGCGACTCTAATGGTGGAATTGGAGATACGCAGTATTTT. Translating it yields CSDSNGGIGDTQYF.

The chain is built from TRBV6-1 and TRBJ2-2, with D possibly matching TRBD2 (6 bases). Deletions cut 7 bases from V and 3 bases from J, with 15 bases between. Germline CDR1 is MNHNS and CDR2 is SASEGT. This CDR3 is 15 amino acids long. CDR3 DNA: TGTGCCAGCACCTGGGGGGTATTGGACACCGGGGAGCTGTTTTTT. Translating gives CASTWGVLDTGELFF.

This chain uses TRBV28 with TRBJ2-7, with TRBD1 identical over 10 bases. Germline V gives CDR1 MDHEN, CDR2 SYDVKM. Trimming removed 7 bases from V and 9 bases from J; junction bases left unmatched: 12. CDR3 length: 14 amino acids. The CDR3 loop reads CASTYSGTGELQYF. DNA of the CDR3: TGTGCCAGCACCTACTCCGGGACAGGGGAGCTGCAGTACTTC.

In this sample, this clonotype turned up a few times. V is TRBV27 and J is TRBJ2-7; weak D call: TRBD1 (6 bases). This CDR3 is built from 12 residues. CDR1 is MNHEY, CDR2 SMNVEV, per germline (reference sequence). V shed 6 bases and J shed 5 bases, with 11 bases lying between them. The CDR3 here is CASSRGTNEQYF. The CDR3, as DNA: TGTGCCAGCAGCAGAGGGACAAACGAGCAGTACTTC.

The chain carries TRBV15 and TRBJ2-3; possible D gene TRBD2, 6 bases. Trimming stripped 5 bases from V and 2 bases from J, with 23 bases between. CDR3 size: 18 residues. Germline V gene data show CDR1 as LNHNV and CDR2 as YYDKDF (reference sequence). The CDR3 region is CATSSGWPGGAITDTQYF. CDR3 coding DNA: TGTGCCACCAGCTCCGGTTGGCCGGGCGGGGCGATCACAGATACGCAGTATTTT. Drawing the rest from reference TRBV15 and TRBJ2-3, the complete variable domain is DAMVIQNPRYQVTQFGKPVTLSCSQTLNHNVMYWYQQKSSQAPKLLFHYYDKDFNNEADTPDNFQSRRPNTSFCFLDIRSPGLGDTAMYLCATSSGWPGGAITDTQYFGPGTRLTVL.

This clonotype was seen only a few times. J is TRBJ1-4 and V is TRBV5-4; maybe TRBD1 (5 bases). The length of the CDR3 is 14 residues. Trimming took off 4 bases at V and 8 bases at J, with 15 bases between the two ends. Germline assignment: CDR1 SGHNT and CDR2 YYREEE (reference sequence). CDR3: CASSPERAGEKLFF. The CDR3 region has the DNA TGTGCCAGCAGCCCCGAGAGGGCAGGGGAAAAACTGTTTTTT. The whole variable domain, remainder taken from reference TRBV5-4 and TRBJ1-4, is ETGVTQSPTHLIKTRGQQVTLRCSSQSGHNTVSWYQQALGQGPQFIFQYYREEENGRGNFPPRFSGLQFPNYSSELNVNALELDDSALYLCASSPERAGEKLFFGSGTQLSVL.

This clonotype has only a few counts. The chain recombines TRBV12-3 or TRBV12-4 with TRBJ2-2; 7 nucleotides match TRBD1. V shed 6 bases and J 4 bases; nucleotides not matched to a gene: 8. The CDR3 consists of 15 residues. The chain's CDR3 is CASRLRTGFTGELFF. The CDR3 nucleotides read TGTGCCAGCAGACTAAGGACAGGCTTCACCGGGGAGCTGTTTTTT.

This CDR3 is CAWTNRDRGYEQYF. In nucleotides, the CDR3 is TGTGCCTGGACTAATCGGGACAGAGGCTACGAGCAGTACTTC. J is TRBJ2-7 and V is TRBV30; 7 nucleotides match TRBD1. The germline V gene has CDR1 GTSNPN and CDR2 SVGIG (reference sequence). This CDR3 comprises 14 residues. Unmatched junction bases numbered 9, after V lost 4 bases and J lost 3 bases.